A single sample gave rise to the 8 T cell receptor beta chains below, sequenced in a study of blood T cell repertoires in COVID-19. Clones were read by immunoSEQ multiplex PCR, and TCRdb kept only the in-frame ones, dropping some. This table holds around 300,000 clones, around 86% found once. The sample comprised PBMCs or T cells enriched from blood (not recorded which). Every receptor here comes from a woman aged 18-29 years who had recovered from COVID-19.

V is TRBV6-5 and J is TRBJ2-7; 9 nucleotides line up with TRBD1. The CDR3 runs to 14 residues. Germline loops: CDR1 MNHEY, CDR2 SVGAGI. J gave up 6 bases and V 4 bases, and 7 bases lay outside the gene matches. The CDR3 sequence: CASSSGQGFSEQYF. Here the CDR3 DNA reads TGTGCCAGCAGTTCAGGACAGGGGTTTTCCGAGCAGTACTTC.

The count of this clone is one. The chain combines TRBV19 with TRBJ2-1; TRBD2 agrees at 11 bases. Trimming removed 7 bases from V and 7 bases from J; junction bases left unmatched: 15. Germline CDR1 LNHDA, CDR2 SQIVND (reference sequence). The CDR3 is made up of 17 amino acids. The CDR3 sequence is CASTGTSGTQVENEQFF. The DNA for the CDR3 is TGTGCCAGTACCGGGACTAGCGGAACCCAGGTGGAGAATGAGCAGTTCTTC.

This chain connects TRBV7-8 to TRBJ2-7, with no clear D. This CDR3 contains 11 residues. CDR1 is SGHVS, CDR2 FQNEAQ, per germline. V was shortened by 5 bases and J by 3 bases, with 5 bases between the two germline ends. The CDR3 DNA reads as TGTGCCAGCAGCGGCATCTACGAGCAGTACTTC. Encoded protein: CASSGIYEQYF.

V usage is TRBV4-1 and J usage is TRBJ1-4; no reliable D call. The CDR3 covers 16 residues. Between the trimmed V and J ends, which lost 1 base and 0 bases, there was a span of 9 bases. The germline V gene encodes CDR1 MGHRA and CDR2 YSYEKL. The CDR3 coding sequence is TGCGCCAGCAGCCAAGCGACTTCGACAACTAATGAAAAACTGTTTTTT. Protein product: CASSQATSTTNEKLFF.

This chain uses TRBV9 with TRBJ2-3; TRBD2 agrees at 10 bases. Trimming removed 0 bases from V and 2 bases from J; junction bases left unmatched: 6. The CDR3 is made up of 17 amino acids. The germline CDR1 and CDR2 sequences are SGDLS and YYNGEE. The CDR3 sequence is CASSVDSGGVFTDTQYF. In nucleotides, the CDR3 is TGTGCCAGCAGCGTAGACAGCGGGGGGGTTTTCACAGATACGCAGTATTTT.

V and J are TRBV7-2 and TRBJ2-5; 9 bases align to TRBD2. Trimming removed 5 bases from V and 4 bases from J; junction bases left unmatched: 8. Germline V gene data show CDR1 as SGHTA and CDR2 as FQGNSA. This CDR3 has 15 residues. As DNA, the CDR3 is TGTGCCAGCAGCCCAGAGGGGACTAGCACAGAGACCCAGTACTTC. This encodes CASSPEGTSTETQYF. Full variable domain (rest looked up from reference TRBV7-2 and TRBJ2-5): GAGVSQSPSNKVTEKGKDVELRCDPISGHTALYWYRQSLGQGLEFLIYFQGNSAPDKSGLPSDRFSAERTGGSVSTLTIQRTQQEDSAVYLCASSPEGTSTETQYFGPGTRLLVL.

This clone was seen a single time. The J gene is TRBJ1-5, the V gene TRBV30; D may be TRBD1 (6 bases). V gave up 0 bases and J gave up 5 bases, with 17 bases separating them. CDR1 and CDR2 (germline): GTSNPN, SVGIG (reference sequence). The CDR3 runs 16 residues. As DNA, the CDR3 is TGTGCCTGGAGTGTCGCTACAGGGACGTGGGATCAGCCCCAGCATTTT. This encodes CAWSVATGTWDQPQHF. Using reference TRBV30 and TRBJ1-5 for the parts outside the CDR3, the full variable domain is SQTIHQWPATLVQPVGSPLSLECTVEGTSNPNLYWYRQAAGRGLQLLFYSVGIGQISSEVPQNLSASRPQDRQFILSSKKLLLSDSGFYLCAWSVATGTWDQPQHFGDGTRLSIL.

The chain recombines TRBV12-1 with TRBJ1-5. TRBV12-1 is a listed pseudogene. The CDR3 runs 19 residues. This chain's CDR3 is CASSFGSSGRLYSNQPQHF. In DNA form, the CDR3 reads TGTGCCAGCAGCTTTGGGAGTAGTGGGAGACTCTATAGCAATCAGCCCCAGCATTTT.